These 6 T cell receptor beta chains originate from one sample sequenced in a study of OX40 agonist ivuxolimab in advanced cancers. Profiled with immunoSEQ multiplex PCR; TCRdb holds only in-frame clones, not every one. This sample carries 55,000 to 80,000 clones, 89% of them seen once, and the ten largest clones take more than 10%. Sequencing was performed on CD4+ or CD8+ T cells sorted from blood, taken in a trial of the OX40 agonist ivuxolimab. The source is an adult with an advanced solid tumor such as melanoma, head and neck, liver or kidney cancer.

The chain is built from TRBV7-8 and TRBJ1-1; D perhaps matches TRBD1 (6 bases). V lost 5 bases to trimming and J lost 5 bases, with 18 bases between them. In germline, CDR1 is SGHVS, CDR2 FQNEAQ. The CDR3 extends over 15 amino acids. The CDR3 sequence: CASSPGVGGRTEAFF. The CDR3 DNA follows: TGTGCCAGCAGCCCCGGGGTAGGGGGTCGAACTGAAGCTTTCTTT.

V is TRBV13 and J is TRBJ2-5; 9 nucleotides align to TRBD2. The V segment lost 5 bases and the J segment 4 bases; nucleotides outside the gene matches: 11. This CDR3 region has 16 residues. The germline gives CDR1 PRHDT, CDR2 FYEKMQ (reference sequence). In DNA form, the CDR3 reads TGTGCCAGCAGCCTGGGGGCGGGAGGGAATGGAGAGACCCAGTACTTC. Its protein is CASSLGAGGNGETQYF.

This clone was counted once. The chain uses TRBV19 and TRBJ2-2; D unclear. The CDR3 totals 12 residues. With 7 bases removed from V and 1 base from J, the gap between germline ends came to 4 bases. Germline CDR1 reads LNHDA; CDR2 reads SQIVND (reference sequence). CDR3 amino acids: CASIKNTGELFF. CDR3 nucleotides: TGTGCCAGTATAAAGAACACCGGGGAGCTGTTTTTT.

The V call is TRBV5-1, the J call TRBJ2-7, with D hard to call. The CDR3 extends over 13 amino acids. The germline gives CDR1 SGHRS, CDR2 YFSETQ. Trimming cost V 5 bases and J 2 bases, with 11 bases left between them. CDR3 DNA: TGCGCCAGCAGGTTCCCCCTTGCCTACGAGCAGTACTTC. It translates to CASRFPLAYEQYF.

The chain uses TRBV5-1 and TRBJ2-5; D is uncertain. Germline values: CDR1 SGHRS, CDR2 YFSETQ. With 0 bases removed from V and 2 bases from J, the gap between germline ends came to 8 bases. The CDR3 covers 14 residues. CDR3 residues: CASSLEGRQETQYF. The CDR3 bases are TGCGCCAGCAGCTTGGAGGGCCGACAAGAGACCCAGTACTTC. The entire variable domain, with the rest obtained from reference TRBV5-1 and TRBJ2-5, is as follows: KAGVTQTPRYLIKTRGQQVTLSCSPISGHRSVSWYQQTPGQGLQFLFEYFSETQRNKGNFPGRFSGRQFSNSRSEMNVSTLELGDSALYLCASSLEGRQETQYFGPGTRLLVL.

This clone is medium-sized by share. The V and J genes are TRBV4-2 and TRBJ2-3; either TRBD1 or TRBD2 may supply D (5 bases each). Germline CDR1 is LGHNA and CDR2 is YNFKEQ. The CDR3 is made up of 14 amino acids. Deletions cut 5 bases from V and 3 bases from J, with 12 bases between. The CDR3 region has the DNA TGTGCCAGCAGCTCTTCTGGGGGTACAGATACGCAGTATTTT. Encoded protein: CASSSSGGTDTQYF.